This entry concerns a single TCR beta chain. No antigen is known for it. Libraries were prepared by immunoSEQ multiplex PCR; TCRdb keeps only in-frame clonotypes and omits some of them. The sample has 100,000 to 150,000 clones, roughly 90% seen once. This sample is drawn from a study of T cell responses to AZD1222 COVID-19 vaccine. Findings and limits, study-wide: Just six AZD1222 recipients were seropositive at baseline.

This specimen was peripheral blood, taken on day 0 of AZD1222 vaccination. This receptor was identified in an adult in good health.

CDR3 sequence reads: CAWSGTSLRQETQYF. In DNA form, the CDR3 reads TGTGCCTGGAGTGGCACTAGCCTACGCCAAGAGACCCAGTACTTC. The gene calls are TRBV30 and TRBJ2-5, with D possibly matching TRBD2 (6 bases). V was pared by 1 base and J by 1 base, with 13 bases between. This CDR3 is 15 amino acids long. Germline-derived CDR1 and CDR2 are GTSNPN and SVGIG (reference sequence). Using reference TRBV30 and TRBJ2-5 for the parts outside the CDR3, the full variable domain is SQTIHQWPATLVQPVGSPLSLECTVEGTSNPNLYWYRQAAGRGLQLLFYSVGIGQISSEVPQNLSASRPQDRQFILSSKKLLLSDSGFYLCAWSGTSLRQETQYFGPGTRLLVL.